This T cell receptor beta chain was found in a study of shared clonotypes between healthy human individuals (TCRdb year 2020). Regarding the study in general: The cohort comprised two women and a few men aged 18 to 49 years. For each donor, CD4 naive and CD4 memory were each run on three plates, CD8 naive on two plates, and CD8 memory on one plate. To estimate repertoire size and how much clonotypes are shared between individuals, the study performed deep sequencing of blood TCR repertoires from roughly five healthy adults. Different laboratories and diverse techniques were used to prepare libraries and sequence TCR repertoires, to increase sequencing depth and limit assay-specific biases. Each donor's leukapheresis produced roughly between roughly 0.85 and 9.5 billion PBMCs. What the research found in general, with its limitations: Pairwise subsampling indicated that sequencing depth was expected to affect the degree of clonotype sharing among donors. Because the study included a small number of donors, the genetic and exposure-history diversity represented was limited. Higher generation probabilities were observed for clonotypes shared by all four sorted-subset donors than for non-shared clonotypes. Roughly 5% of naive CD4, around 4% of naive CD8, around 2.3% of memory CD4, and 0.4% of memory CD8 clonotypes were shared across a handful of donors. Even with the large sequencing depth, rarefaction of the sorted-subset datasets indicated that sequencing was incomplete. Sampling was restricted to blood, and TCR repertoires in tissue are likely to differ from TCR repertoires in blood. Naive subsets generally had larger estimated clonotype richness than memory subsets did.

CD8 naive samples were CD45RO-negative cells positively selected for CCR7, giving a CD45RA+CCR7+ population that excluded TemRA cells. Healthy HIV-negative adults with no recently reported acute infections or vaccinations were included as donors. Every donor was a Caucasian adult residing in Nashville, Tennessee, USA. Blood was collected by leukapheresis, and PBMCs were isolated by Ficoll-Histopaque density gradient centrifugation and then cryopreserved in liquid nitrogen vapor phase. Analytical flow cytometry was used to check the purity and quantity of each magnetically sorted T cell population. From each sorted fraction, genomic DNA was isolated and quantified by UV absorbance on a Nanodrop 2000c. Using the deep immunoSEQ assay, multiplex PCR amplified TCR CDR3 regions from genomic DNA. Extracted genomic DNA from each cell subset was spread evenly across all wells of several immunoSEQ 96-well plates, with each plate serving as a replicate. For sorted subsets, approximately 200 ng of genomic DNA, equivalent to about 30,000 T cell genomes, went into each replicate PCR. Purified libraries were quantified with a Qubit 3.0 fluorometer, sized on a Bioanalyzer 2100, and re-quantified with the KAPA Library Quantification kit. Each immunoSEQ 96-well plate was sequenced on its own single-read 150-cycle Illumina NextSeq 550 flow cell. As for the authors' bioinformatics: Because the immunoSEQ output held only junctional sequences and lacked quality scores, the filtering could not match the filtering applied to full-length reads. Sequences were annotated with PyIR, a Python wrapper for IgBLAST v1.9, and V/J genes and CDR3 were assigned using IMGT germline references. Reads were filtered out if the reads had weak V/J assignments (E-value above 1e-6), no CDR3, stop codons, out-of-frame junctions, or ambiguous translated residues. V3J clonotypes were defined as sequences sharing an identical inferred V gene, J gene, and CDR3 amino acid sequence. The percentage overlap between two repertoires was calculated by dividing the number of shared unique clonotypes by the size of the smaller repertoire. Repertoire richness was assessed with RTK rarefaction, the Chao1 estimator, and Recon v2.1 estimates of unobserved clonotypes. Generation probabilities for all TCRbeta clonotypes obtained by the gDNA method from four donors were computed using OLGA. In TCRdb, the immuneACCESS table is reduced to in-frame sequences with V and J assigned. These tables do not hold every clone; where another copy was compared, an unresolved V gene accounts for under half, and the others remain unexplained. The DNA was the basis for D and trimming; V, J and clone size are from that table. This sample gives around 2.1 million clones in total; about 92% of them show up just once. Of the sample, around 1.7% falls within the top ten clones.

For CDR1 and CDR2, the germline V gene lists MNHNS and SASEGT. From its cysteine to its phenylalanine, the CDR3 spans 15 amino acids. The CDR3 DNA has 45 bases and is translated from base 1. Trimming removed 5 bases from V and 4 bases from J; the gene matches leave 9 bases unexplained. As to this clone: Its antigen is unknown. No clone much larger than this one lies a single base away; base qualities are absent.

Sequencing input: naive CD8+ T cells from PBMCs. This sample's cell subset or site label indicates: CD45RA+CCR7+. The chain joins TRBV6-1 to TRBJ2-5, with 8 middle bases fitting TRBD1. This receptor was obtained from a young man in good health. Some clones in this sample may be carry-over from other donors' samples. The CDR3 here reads CASSPRTGQGETQYF. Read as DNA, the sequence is TGTGCCAGCAGTCCCCGGACAGGGCAGGGAGAGACCCAGTACTTC.